This is a list of T cell receptor beta chains from one sample in a study of T cell changes during pregnancy in multiple sclerosis. Repertoires were generated with immunoSEQ multiplex PCR, while TCRdb's copy carries only in-frame clones and drops some. The table has 110,000 or so clones, roughly 92% seen once. The sample here was peripheral blood, taken before pregnancy. Every receptor here comes from a female donor with multiple sclerosis, enrolled in a pregnancy study. Both conserved end residues are part of each CDR3. The D gene is left open where the match is weak. The size of a clone is reported for some rows only, either as once, few or many, or as a class for expanded clones.

CDR3 protein,CDR3 DNA,V gene,J gene,D gene,clone size
CASDSSKSFQPQHF,TGTGCCAGTGATTCCTCAAAGAGTTTTCAGCCCCAGCATTTT,TRBV2,TRBJ1-5,.,.
CASSLGLAGGRQYF,TGTGCCAGCAGCTTAGGCCTAGCGGGGGGACGACAGTATTTT,TRBV7-2,TRBJ2-3,TRBD2,once
CASRRRQNQETQYF,TGTGCCAGCAGGCGAAGACAGAACCAAGAGACCCAGTACTTC,TRBV2,TRBJ2-5,.,.
CASSEGVGELFF,TGTGCCAGCAGTGAAGGGGTCGGGGAGCTGTTTTTT,TRBV6-4,TRBJ2-2,.,.
CASSAFQGAGNEQFF,TGTGCCAGCAGCGCCTTCCAGGGGGCTGGGAATGAGCAGTTCTTC,TRBV9,TRBJ2-1,TRBD1,once
CASSLASGLGTDTQYF,TGCGCCAGCAGCTTGGCCTCGGGACTTGGCACAGATACGCAGTATTTT,TRBV5-1,TRBJ2-3,.,.
CASSEQGPTYEQYF,TGTGCCAGCAGTGAACAGGGTCCGACCTACGAGCAGTACTTC,TRBV6-1,TRBJ2-7,.,.
CASRKTGGPYNEQFF,TGTGCCAGTCGAAAAACAGGGGGCCCCTACAATGAGCAGTTCTTC,TRBV19,TRBJ2-1,TRBD1,.
CASSERSTDHYGYTF,TGTGCCAGCAGTGAAAGGTCGACAGACCACTATGGCTACACCTTC,TRBV6-1,TRBJ1-2,.,.
CASSDPQGRGYTF,TGTGCCAGCAGCGACCCACAGGGCCGGGGCTACACCTTC,TRBV9,TRBJ1-2,.,.
CASSLDRGRETQYF,TGTGCCAGCAGCTTGGACAGGGGACGGGAGACCCAGTACTTC,TRBV5-6,TRBJ2-5,TRBD1,.
CASSQVMGRSNTEAFF,TGCGCCAGCAGCCAAGTGATGGGGCGGTCGAACACTGAAGCTTTCTTT,TRBV4-1,TRBJ1-1,.,.
CASSAAGGWQFF,TGTGCCAGCAGCGCCGCAGGGGGTTGGCAGTTCTTC,TRBV9,TRBJ2-1,TRBD1,once
CAWSGGGSYGYTF,TGTGCCTGGAGCGGAGGAGGTTCTTATGGCTACACCTTC,TRBV30,TRBJ1-2,.,.
CASSTTDSLAEAFF,TGTGCCAGCAGCACCACCGATAGTTTAGCTGAAGCTTTCTTT,TRBV6-6,TRBJ1-1,.,.
CASSHPGLAGGPGRNEQFF,TGCGCCAGCAGCCACCCGGGACTAGCGGGAGGGCCTGGACGGAATGAGCAGTTCTTC,TRBV4-1,TRBJ2-1,TRBD2,.
CASRMDRENTGELFF,TGTGCAAGTCGCATGGACAGGGAAAACACCGGGGAGCTGTTTTTT,TRBV12-2,TRBJ2-2,.,.
CASHRLTGEQFF,TGTGCCAGCCATCGCCTAACGGGTGAGCAGTTCTTC,TRBV6-5,TRBJ2-1,.,.
CASYSESSGGYEQYF,TGTGCCAGCTACAGCGAGTCGAGCGGAGGCTACGAGCAGTACTTC,TRBV6-6,TRBJ2-7,.,.
CASGRQGSYGYTF,TGTGCCAGCGGTAGACAGGGAAGCTATGGCTACACCTTC,TRBV27,TRBJ1-2,TRBD1,.
CASSADREEIHEQYF,TGTGCCAGCAGCGCGGACAGGGAGGAGATCCACGAGCAGTACTTC,TRBV11-1,TRBJ2-7,TRBD1,.
CASSPLGSYEQYF,TGTGCCAGCTCACCACTGGGGAGCTACGAGCAGTACTTC,TRBV18,TRBJ2-7,.,once
CASSRTGGTDTQYF,TGTGCCAGCAGTAGGACAGGGGGGACAGATACGCAGTATTTT,TRBV6-5,TRBJ2-3,TRBD1,.
CASSDSVGGSGANVLTF,TGTGCCAGCAGTGACTCCGTAGGGGGCTCTGGGGCCAACGTCCTGACTTTC,TRBV6-4,TRBJ2-6,.,.
CASSSFGLAETPGELFF,TGTGCCAGCAGTTCCTTTGGACTAGCGGAAACTCCCGGGGAGCTGTTTTTT,TRBV27,TRBJ2-2,TRBD2,.
CASSLNKGATNEQYF,TGTGCCAGCTCCCTAAATAAGGGGGCGACCAACGAGCAGTACTTC,TRBV18,TRBJ2-7,TRBD1,.
CASRPTPGQGAEGYTF,TGCGCCAGCAGACCTACGCCGGGACAGGGGGCAGAGGGCTACACCTTC,TRBV5-1,TRBJ1-2,TRBD1,.
CASSLTGTHYEQYF,TGTGCCAGCAGCTTAACTGGGACTCACTACGAGCAGTACTTC,TRBV7-9,TRBJ2-7,.,.
CASSWTGAGNEQFF,TGCGCCAGCAGCTGGACAGGGGCGGGAAATGAGCAGTTCTTC,TRBV5-1,TRBJ2-1,TRBD1,.
CASSFAGTGELFF,TGCGCCAGCAGCTTTGCGGGAACCGGGGAGCTGTTTTTT,TRBV5-1,TRBJ2-2,.,.
CASSLRRGLSNQPQHF,TGTGCCAGCAGCTTGAGGCGGGGCCTTAGCAATCAGCCCCAGCATTTT,TRBV11-2,TRBJ1-5,.,.
CASSSPRESSYNEQFF,TGTGCCAGCAGCTCTCCGAGGGAGAGCTCCTACAATGAGCAGTTCTTC,TRBV5-4,TRBJ2-1,.,.
CASRDPGLAEDQETQYF,TGCGCCAGCAGGGACCCGGGACTAGCGGAAGACCAAGAGACCCAGTACTTC,TRBV10-2,TRBJ2-5,TRBD2,.
CASSSRPDTQYF,TGTGCCAGCAGTTCTAGGCCAGATACGCAGTATTTT,TRBV28,TRBJ2-3,.,.
CASSLGGLGNTIYF,TGTGCCAGCAGCTTGGGGGGACTCGGAAACACCATATATTTT,TRBV7-9,TRBJ1-3,.,.
CASSLAQTANTGELFF,TGCGCCAGCAGCTTGGCCCAAACGGCGAACACCGGGGAGCTGTTTTTT,TRBV5-1,TRBJ2-2,.,.
CASNPDRGTDQPQHF,TGTGCCAGCAACCCTGACAGGGGGACTGATCAGCCCCAGCATTTT,TRBV7-8,TRBJ1-5,TRBD1,.
CASSLGRVGYTF,TGTGCCAGCAGCTTAGGGAGGGTTGGCTACACCTTC,TRBV11-2,TRBJ1-2,.,.
CASSWSGTGNNEQFF,TGTGCCAGCAGTTGGTCCGGGACAGGAAACAATGAGCAGTTCTTC,TRBV28,TRBJ2-1,TRBD1,.
CASSYPGEGNTIYF,TGTGCCAGCAGTTACCCGGGGGAAGGAAACACCATATATTTT,TRBV6-6,TRBJ1-3,.,.
CASSLGDRLEAFF,TGTGCCAGCAGCTTGGGGGACAGACTTGAAGCTTTCTTT,TRBV5-6,TRBJ1-1,TRBD1,.
CASSAASLSYNEQFF,TGTGCCAGCAGTGCCGCAAGCCTCTCCTACAATGAGCAGTTCTTC,TRBV6-6,TRBJ2-1,.,.
CASSEGRQGDSGYTF,TGTGCCAGCAGTGAAGGAAGACAGGGGGATAGTGGCTACACCTTC,TRBV6-1,TRBJ1-2,TRBD1,few
CASSQRELTGELFF,TGTGCCAGCAGCCAACGGGAGCTCACCGGGGAGCTGTTTTTT,TRBV4-2,TRBJ2-2,.,.
CASSLGFSGSEAFF,TGTGCCAGCAGCTTAGGGTTTTCGGGATCTGAAGCTTTCTTT,TRBV7-2,TRBJ1-1,.,.
CASSLIFPTSRAGTGRYEQYF,TGTGCCAGCAGTTTAATTTTCCCTACCTCCCGAGCCGGGACAGGGCGCTACGAGCAGTACTTC,TRBV27,TRBJ2-7,TRBD1,.
CASSFPSSGAPYEQYF,TGTGCCAGCAGTTTCCCCTCTAGCGGGGCTCCCTACGAGCAGTACTTC,TRBV28,TRBJ2-7,TRBD2,.
CASSLGGAGYNEQFF,TGCGCCAGCAGCTTAGGGGGGGCTGGCTACAATGAGCAGTTCTTC,TRBV5-1,TRBJ2-1,.,.
CASSLELSRGSTEAFF,TGCGCCAGCAGCTTGGAGCTCTCCAGGGGGAGCACTGAAGCTTTCTTT,TRBV5-1,TRBJ1-1,TRBD1,.